This T cell receptor (beta chain) appears in the sequencing data of a study of cytomegalovirus exposure and HLA in healthy donors. Whole-study findings and limits: Cytomegalovirus association was listed for about 170 TCR beta chains. In a later analysis, TCR beta V- and J-gene trimming showed a link to a missense DCLRE1C variant.

PCR was performed using 60 Vbeta and 13 Jbeta primers. Only in-frame clones appear in the TCRdb table, and some are missing; sequencing was by immunoSEQ multiplex PCR. This sample has some 180,000 clones, with 82% found just once. Healthy individuals who donated bone marrow served as the donors. Details on this clone: What it binds is not known.

V lost 5 bases, J lost 7 bases, and 14 bases lay in between. The CDR3 loop spans 13 amino acids. Germline-derived CDR1 and CDR2 are LNHDA and SQIVND (reference sequence). The receptor's source is a man between 40 and 49 years old in good health and CMV-seronegative. The sequencing input was PBMCs. The chain links TRBV19 to TRBJ2-5, with D tentatively TRBD1 (6 bases). The chain's CDR3 is CASSFRDIGTQYF. The CDR3 nucleotides read TGTGCCAGTAGTTTCCGGGACATAGGGACCCAGTACTTC.